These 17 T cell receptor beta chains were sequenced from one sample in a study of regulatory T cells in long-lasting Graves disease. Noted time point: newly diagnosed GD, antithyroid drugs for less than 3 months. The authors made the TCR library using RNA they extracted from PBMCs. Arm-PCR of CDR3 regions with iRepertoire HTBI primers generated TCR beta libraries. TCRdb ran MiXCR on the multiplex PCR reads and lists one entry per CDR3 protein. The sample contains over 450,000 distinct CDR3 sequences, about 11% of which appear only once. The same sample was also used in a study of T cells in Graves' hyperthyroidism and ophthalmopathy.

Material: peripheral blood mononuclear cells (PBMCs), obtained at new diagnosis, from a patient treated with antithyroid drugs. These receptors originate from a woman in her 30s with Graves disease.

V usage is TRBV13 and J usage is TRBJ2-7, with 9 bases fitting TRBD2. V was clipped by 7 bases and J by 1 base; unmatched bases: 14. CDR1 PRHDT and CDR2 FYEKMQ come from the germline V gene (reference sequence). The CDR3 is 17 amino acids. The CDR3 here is CASTSILAGPRSYEQYF. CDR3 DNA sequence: TGTGCCAGCACCTCTATCCTAGCGGGGCCGAGGTCCTACGAGCAGTACTTC.

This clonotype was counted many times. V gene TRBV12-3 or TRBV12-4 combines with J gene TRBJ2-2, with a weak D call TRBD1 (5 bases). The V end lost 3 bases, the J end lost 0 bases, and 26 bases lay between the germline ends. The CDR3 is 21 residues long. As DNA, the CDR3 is TGTGCCAGCAGTTTCCTCTTAAAACCTGGGGCATCGACTCCGAACACCGGGGAGCTGTTTTTT. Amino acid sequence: CASSFLLKPGASTPNTGELFF.

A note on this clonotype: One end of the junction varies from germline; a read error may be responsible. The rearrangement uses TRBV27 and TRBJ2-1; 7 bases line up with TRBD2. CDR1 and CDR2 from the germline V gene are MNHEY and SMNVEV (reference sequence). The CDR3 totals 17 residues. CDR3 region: CASGLYWGGSSYNEQFF. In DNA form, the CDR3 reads TGTGCCAGCGGTTTATACTGGGGGGGGAGCTCCTACAATGAGCAGTTCTTC.

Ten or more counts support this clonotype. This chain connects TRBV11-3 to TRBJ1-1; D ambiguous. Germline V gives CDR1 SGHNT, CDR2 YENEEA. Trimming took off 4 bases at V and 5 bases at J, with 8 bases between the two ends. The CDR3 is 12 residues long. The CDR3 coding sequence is TGTGCCAGCAGCTCGTGGGGTACTGAAGCTTTCTTT. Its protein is CASSSWGTEAFF. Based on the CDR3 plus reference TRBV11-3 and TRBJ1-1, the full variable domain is EAGVVQSPRYKIIEKKQPVAFWCNPISGHNTLYWYLQNLGQGPELLIRYENEEAVDDSQLPKDRFSAERLKGVDSTLKIQPAELGDSAVYLCASSSWGTEAFFGQGTRLTVV.

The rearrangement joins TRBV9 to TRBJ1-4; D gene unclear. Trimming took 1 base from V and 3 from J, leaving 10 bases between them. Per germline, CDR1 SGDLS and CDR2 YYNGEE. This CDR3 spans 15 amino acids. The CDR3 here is CASSVNGRANEKLFF. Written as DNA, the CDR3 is TGTGCCAGCAGCGTAAACGGTAGGGCTAATGAAAAACTGTTTTTT.

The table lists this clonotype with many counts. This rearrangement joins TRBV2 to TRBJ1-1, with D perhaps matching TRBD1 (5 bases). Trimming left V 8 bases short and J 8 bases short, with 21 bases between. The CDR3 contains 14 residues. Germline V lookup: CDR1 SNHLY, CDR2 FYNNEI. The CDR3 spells CASRHPRGALEAFF. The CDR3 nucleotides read TGTGCCAGCCGGCACCCCCGAGGGGCCCTAGAAGCTTTCTTT.

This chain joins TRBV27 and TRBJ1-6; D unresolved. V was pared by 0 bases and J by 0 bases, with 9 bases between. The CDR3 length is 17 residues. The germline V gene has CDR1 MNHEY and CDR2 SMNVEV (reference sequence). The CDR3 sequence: CASSLSSESSYNSPLHF. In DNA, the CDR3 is TGTGCCAGCAGTTTATCGAGTGAAAGCTCCTATAATTCACCCCTCCACTTT.

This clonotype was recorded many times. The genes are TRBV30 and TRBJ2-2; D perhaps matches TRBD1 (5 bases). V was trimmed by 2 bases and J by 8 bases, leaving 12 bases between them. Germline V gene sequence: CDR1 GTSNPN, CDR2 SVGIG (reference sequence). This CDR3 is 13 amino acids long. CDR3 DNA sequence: TGTGCCTGGAGTCGGCAGGGTGGAGGGGAGCTGTTTTTT. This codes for CAWSRQGGGELFF.

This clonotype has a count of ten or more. The CDR3 spells CASSEGGGEQYF. The CDR3 region has the DNA TGTGCCAGCAGTGAAGGTGGGGGGGAGCAGTACTTC. The rearrangement joins TRBV2 to TRBJ2-7; D might be TRBD2 (6 bases). Germline V lookup: CDR1 SNHLY, CDR2 FYNNEI. This CDR3 is 12 amino acids long. With 1 base removed from V and 7 bases from J, the gap between germline ends came to 8 bases. Complete variable domain (other parts from reference TRBV2 and TRBJ2-7): EPEVTQTPSHQVTQMGQEVILRCVPISNHLYFYWYRQILGQKVEFLVSFYNNEISEKSEIFDDQFSVERPDGSNFTLKIRSTKLEDSAMYFCASSEGGGEQYFGPGTRLTVT.

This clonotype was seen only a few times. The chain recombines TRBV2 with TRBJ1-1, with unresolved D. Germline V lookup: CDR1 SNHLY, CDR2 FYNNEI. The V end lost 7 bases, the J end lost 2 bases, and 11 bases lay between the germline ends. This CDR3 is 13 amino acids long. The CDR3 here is CASTRGKNTEAFF. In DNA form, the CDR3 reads TGTGCCAGCACTCGAGGGAAAAACACTGAAGCTTTCTTT.

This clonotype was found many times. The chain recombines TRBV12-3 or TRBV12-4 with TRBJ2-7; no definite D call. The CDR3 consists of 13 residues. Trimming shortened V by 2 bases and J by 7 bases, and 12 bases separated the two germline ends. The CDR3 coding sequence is TGTGCCAGCAGTTTAAAGGATCGTTTTGAGCAGTACTTC. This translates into CASSLKDRFEQYF.

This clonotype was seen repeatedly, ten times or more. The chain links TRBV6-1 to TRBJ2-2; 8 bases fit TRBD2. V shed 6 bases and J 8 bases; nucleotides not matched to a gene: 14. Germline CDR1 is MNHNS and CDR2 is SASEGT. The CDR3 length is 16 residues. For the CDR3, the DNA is TGTGCCAGCAGAACCCTGACCGGAGCGGGAGTTGGGGAGCTGTTTTTT. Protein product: CASRTLTGAGVGELFF.

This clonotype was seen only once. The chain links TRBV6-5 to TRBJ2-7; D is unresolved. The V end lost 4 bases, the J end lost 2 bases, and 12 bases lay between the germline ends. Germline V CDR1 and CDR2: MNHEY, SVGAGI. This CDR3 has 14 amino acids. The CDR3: CASSFYLGAYEQYF. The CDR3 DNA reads TGTGCCAGCAGTTTCTACCTAGGCGCCTACGAGCAGTACTTC.

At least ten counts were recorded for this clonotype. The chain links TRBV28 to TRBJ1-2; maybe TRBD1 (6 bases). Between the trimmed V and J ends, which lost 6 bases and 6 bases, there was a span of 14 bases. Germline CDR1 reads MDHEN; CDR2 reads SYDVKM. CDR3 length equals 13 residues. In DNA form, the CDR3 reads TGTGCCAGCAGAATTGCCAGGGGCCATGGCTACACCTTC. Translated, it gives CASRIARGHGYTF.

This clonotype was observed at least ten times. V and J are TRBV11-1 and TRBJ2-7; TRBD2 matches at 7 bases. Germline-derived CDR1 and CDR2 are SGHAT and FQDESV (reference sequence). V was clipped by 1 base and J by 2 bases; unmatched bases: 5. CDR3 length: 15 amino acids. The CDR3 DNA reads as TGTGCCAGCAGCTTAGGCGGGAGACCCCCCTACGAGCAGTACTTC. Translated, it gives CASSLGGRPPYEQYF.

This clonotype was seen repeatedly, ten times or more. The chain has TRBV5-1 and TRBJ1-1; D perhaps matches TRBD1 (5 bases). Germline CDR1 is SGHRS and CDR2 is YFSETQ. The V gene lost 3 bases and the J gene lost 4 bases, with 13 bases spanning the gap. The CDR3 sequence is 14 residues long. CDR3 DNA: TGCGCCAGCAGCTCTGGGGGACCGGGCACTGAAGCTTTCTTT. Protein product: CASSSGGPGTEAFF.

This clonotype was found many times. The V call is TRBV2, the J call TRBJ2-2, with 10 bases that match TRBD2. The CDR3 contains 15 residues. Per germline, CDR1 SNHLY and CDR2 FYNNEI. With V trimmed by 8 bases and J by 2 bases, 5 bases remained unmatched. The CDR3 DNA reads TGTGCCAGCCAGGGGACTAGCGATAACACCGGGGAGCTGTTTTTT. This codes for CASQGTSDNTGELFF.